These 15 T cell receptor delta chains were all obtained from the same sample, sequenced in a study of γδ T cells in repeated Plasmodium falciparum infection (dated by TCRdb to the early 2020s). Preparation of the library involved multiplex PCR. For sequencing, an Illumina MiSeq was employed. Identical DNA sequences were merged into single rows after TCRdb reprocessed the public reads with CATT. The sample contains about 57,000 delta-chain clones, approximately 1.7% of them found a single time. The top ten constitute over 14% of the sample. Vgamma9/Vdelta2+ and Vdelta2-negative gammadelta T cell populations were flow-sorted from peripheral blood mononuclear cells for bulk TCR repertoire analysis. Sequencing was done on a sample of gamma-delta T cells from blood. These receptor sequences come from a pool of human donors (malaria-infected and uninfected, not separated).

This clone was seen ten or more times. The protein in TCRdb stems from a much larger clone and differs at residue 10 from this DNA's translation, likely a read error; here the protein is translated from the DNA. The rearrangement uses TRDV2 and TRDJ1; 8 positions agree with TRDD3. J gave up 4 bases and V 7 bases, and 16 bases lay outside the gene matches. Looked up from germline, CDR1 is GEAIGNYY and CDR2 is EKD. This CDR3 contains 16 residues. CDR3 DNA sequence: TGTGCCTGGGGATTCTCGTACTGGGGGGTACTCGATAAACTCATCTTT. As protein: CAWGFSYWGVLDKLIF.

This clone was recorded many times. Only one base separates this from a far larger clonotype, so it likely reflects a read error. At the DNA level, this CDR3 is encoded by other sequences in the same sample as well. The chain has TRDV1 and TRDJ1; the match to TRDD3 covers 7 bases. Germline V lookup: CDR1 TSWWSYY, CDR2 QGS. The CDR3 is 18 amino acids. CDR3 in amino acids: CALGELDGILPYTDKLIF. In nucleotides, the CDR3 is TGCGCTCTTGGGGAACTAGATGGGATACTTCCGTACACCGATAAACTCATCTTT.

This clone was picked up many times. This likely traces to a read error, being one base from a far larger clone. Other DNA variants within this sample encode the same CDR3. The chain recombines TRDV1 with TRDJ1; TRDD3 matches at 7 bases. Unmatched junction bases numbered 22, after V lost 4 bases and J lost 2 bases. The CDR3 spans 20 residues. Germline V lookup: CDR1 TSWWSYY, CDR2 QGS. CDR3 sequence: CALGAIPGDLKGRKTDKLIF. CDR3 nucleotides: TGTGCTCTTGGGGCGATACCGGGGGATTTAAAAGGGCGTAAGACCGATAAACTCATCTTT.

A note on this clone: A far larger clone is a single base away, which makes a read error likely. This CDR3 is also generated by other DNA sequences in the sample. This chain joins TRDV1 and TRDJ1; 7 bases map to TRDD3. No J gene is reported in TCRdb; it was inferred here by comparing the DNA with germline. Germline V gives CDR1 TSWWSYY, CDR2 QGS. The J segment lost 2 bases and the V segment lost 8 bases, leaving 32 bases of the junction unmatched. This CDR3 has 22 residues. The chain's CDR3 is CALWGDRIPCTGDGGRTDKLIF. CDR3 DNA: TGTGCTCTTTGGGGTGATCGCATACCCTGTACTGGGGATGGGGGGCGTACCGATAAACTCATCTTT.

On this clone itself: This is likely an artifact of a read error, given a far larger clone one base away. Other DNA sequences in this sample translate to the same CDR3. The V gene is listed as TRDV1; no J gene was called; TRDD3 is the table's D call, not checked against the DNA. Germline values: CDR1 TSWWSYY, CDR2 QGS. The CDR3 loop spans 18 amino acids. The CDR3 DNA sequence: TGTGCTCTTGGGGAACATATCCCCCCCGGGGCTGTTACCGATAAGCTCATCTTT. Translation gives CALGEHIPPGAVTDKLIF.

About this clone itself: A far larger clone is a single base away, which makes a read error likely. The sample has other DNA sequences that encode this CDR3 too. The chain joins TRDV2 to TRDJ3, with D possibly TRDD3 on 5 matching bases. The J gene was not available in TCRdb and was assigned here by matching the DNA to germline segments. V was pared by 3 bases and J by 0 bases, with 26 bases between. The CDR3 is 22 residues long. Germline V lookup: CDR1 GEAIGNYY, CDR2 EKD. The CDR3 protein is CACDSGAFTGGPSSWDTRQMFF. The CDR3 nucleotides are TGTGCCTGTGACTCCGGCGCGTTTACTGGAGGCCCGAGCTCCTGGGACACCCGACAGATGTTTTTC.

As concerns this clone: TCRdb lists the protein of a much larger clone for this DNA, which differs at residue 11, so this is likely a read error; the protein given here is translated from the DNA itself. Other DNA sequences in the same sample also yield this CDR3. This chain links TRDV1 with TRDJ1; tentative D call: TRDD2 (6 bases). TCRdb offers no J gene call, so here the DNA was matched to germline to obtain one. V was shortened by 1 base and J by 0 bases, with 39 bases between the two germline ends. Germline V gives CDR1 TSWWSYY, CDR2 QGS. The CDR3 spans 25 residues. For the CDR3, the DNA is TGTGCTCTTGGGGAACGGGGTCCTACCCACGACCCTGTCAGGCGGGATTTGAAGTACACCGATAAACTCATCTTT. This encodes CALGERGPTHDPVRRDLKYTDKLIF.

With respect to this clone: For this DNA, TCRdb reports the protein of a much larger clone, which diverges at residue 6, most likely from a read error; the protein presented here is translated directly from the DNA. The chain uses TRDV1 and TRDJ1, with 10 bases matching TRDD3. Trimming removed 2 bases from V and 4 bases from J; junction bases left unmatched: 37. The CDR3 runs 26 residues. Germline V gene data show CDR1 as TSWWSYY and CDR2 as QGS. In nucleotides, the CDR3 is TGTGCTCTTGGGGAAGACGTTCGTTCCTTCCCCTTTACCTATCTTCACTGGGGGATCGGTTTCGATAAACTCATCTTT. Translating it yields CALGEDVRSFPFTYLHWGIGFDKLIF.

A few counts support this clone. The TCRdb record carries a much larger clone's protein, which differs from this DNA's translation at residue 13; a read error is the likely cause, and the protein listed here is the DNA translation. The rearrangement joins TRDV3 to TRDJ1; 8 bases are shared with TRDD3. This CDR3 region has 19 residues. J lost 8 bases, V lost 0 bases, and 26 bases had no gene match. Per germline, CDR1 TVYSNPD and CDR2 GDNSRS (reference sequence). The CDR3 here is CAFRKVHQLGVLSRGKLIF. CDR3 in DNA: TGTGCCTTTAGGAAGGTCCACCAACTGGGGGTTCTCTCGCGGGGGAAACTCATCTTT.

As for this clone: The protein TCRdb lists belongs to a much larger clone and differs from this DNA's translation at residue 27, which points to a read error; the protein shown is made from the DNA. V and J are TRDV1 and TRDJ1; 9 bases fit TRDD3. Here the J gene was assigned by germline matching of the DNA, as TCRdb has none. This CDR3 spans 30 amino acids. CDR1 is TSWWSYY, CDR2 QGS, per germline. The CDR3 coding sequence is TGTGCTCTTGGGGAACCTCCTTCCGGTCGGACTGTGAACTGGGGGACACCTGGGGCATCACGGAGTTCGTACACCGATGAACTCATCTTT. Its translation: CALGEPPSGRTVNWGTPGASRSSYTDELIF.

Comments on this clone: One base separates it from a far larger clone, so it is likely a read error. The sample carries other DNA sequences with the same CDR3. The rearrangement joins TRDV2 to TRDJ1; perhaps TRDD3 as D (6 bases). TCRdb records no J gene; here it was assigned by comparing the DNA to germline. The germline V gene encodes CDR1 GEAIGNYY and CDR2 EKD. This CDR3 is built from 20 residues. Written as DNA, the CDR3 is TGTGCCTGCGACACCGTAAGGCTTACTTGGGGATCCCCCTACACCGATAAACTCATCTTT. This encodes CACDTVRLTWGSPYTDKLIF.

This clone was counted ten times or more. This sequence is one base from a far larger clone and is likely a read error. Other DNA sequences in the same sample also yield this CDR3. The J gene is TRDJ1, the V gene TRDV2, with TRDD3 matching 10 bases. The CDR3 has 17 amino acids. Germline V gene lookup returns CDR1 GEAIGNYY and CDR2 EKD. CDR3 DNA sequence: TGTGCCTGTGACAGGTACTGGGGGATTCCGTACACCGATAAGCTCATCTTT. Protein: CACDRYWGIPYTDKLIF.

This clone was detected only a few times. This probably arose from a read error, given a far larger clone one base away. Other nucleotide sequences from this sample produce the same CDR3. J is TRDJ1 and V is TRDV3; TRDD3 matches 13 bases. This CDR3 spans 22 amino acids. The trim removed 0 bases at V and 2 bases at J, leaving 24 bases unmatched. Germline CDR1 TVYSNPD, CDR2 GDNSRS (reference sequence). The CDR3 sequence is CAFRPSRRKILGDTRWTDKLIF. Here the CDR3 DNA reads TGTGCCTTTAGACCTTCCCGGCGGAAGATACTGGGGGATACGCGCTGGACCGATAAACTCATCTTT.

In its sample, this clone was seen a few times. Translating this DNA gives a protein that differs at residue 11 from the TCRdb one, which belongs to a much larger clone; a read error is likely, and the protein shown is this translation. The rearrangement joins TRDV2 to TRDJ1; 7 positions agree with TRDD3. The junction had 17 bases not matched to a gene; V was cut back by 1 base and J by 4 bases. The CDR3 contains 18 residues. The germline CDR1 and CDR2 sequences are GEAIGNYY and EKD. As DNA, the CDR3 is TGTGCCTGTGACACTTCTCCGGTCTGGGGGGTACGCAGCGATAAACTCATCTTT. It translates to CACDTSPVWGVRSDKLIF.

As for this clone: A far larger clone is just one base off, so this is likely a read error. At the DNA level, this CDR3 is encoded by other sequences in the same sample as well. This sequence joins TRDV1 and TRDJ1; possible D gene TRDD3, 6 bases. This CDR3 comprises 18 residues. The germline V gene encodes CDR1 TSWWSYY and CDR2 QGS. In DNA form, the CDR3 reads TGTGCCCTTGGGGAATGGGGATCGGATCCCGTGTACACCGATAAACTCACCTTT. This codes for CALGEWGSDPVYTDKLTF.